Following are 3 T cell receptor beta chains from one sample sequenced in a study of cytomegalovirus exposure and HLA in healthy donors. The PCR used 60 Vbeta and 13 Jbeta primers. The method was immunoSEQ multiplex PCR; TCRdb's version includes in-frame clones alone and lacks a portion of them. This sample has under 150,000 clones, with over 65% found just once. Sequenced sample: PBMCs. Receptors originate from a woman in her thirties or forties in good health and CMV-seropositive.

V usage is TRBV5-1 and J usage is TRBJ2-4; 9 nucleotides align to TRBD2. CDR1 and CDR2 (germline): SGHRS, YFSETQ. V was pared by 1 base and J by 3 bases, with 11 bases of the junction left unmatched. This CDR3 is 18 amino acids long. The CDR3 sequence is CASSLIGGLAGNKNIQYF. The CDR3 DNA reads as TGCGCCAGCAGCTTGATCGGAGGCCTAGCGGGGAACAAAAACATTCAGTACTTC.

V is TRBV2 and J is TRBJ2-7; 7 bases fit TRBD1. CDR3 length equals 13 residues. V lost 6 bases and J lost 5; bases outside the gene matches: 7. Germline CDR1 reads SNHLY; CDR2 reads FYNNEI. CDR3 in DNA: TGTGCCAGCAGCTTCCTCACAGGGGACGAGCAGTACTTC. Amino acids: CASSFLTGDEQYF.

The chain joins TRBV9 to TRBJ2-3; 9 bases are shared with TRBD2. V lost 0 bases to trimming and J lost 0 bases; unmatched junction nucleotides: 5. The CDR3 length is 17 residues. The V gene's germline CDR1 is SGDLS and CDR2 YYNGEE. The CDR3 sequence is CASSVAIAGASTDTQYF. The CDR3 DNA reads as TGTGCCAGCAGCGTAGCCATAGCGGGGGCTAGCACAGATACGCAGTATTTT.